What follows are 4 T cell receptor beta chains derived from one specimen sequenced in a study of OX40 agonist ivuxolimab in advanced cancers. The method was immunoSEQ multiplex PCR; TCRdb's version includes in-frame clones alone and lacks a portion of them. The sample includes around 89,000 clones, roughly 93% of them seen just once. This material consisted of CD4+ or CD8+ T cells sorted from blood, taken in a trial of the OX40 agonist ivuxolimab. Receptors originate from an adult with an advanced solid tumor such as melanoma, head and neck, liver or kidney cancer.

The chain carries TRBV2 and TRBJ2-5; D may be TRBD1 or TRBD2 (6 bases each). CDR1 is SNHLY and CDR2 is FYNNEI in the germline V gene. This CDR3 contains 14 residues. V dropped 7 bases and J dropped 5 bases, with 17 bases sitting between them. DNA of the CDR3: TGTGCCAGCATGGCCGAGGGGGGCTGGGAGACCCAGTACTTC. This sequence encodes CASMAEGGWETQYF.

This chain links TRBV2 with TRBJ2-7; no clear D. Germline CDR1 and CDR2: SNHLY and FYNNEI. The CDR3 runs to 11 residues. V shed 5 bases and J shed 2 bases, with 4 bases lying between them. CDR3 DNA: TGTGCCAGCAGTTCTCCCTACGAGCAGTACTTC. It translates to CASSSPYEQYF.

V usage is TRBV7-9 and J usage is TRBJ2-2, with D tentatively TRBD1 (6 bases). Germline lookup yields CDR1 SEHNR and CDR2 FQNEAQ (reference sequence). The CDR3 sequence is 14 residues long. Trimming removed 2 bases from V and 7 bases from J, with 11 bases in between. CDR3 in DNA: TGTGCCAGCAGCTTACAGGGGATGGGCGGGGAGCTGTTTTTT. Protein product: CASSLQGMGGELFF. The full variable domain, completed using reference TRBV7-9 and TRBJ2-2, is DTGVSQNPRHKITKRGQNVTFRCDPISEHNRLYWYRQTLGQGPEFLTYFQNEAQLEKSRLLSDRFSAERPKGSFSTLEIQRTEQGDSAMYLCASSLQGMGGELFFGEGSRLTVL.

The sample holds one count of this clone. This chain joins TRBV5-5 and TRBJ1-2, with no clear D. CDR3 length: 14 residues. From germline, CDR1 is SGHKS and CDR2 YYEKEE (reference sequence). The V end was cut by 0 bases, the J end by 4 bases, with 10 bases between. CDR3 DNA: TGTGCCAGCAGCTTGGGGGAGGTTCCCTATGGCTACACCTTC. Encoded protein: CASSLGEVPYGYTF.